Described below is a single T cell receptor beta chain sequence and its context. Its target is unknown. The junction shows a germline mismatch at one end, possibly a read error. These data come from a study of CD8 T cell repertoires and HIV-1 epitope variants. On the study more broadly: Controls included no peptide, Ebola AY9 epitope, and a CMV, EBV, flu pool. Tested: three Gag epitope families, Nef HW9 and YT9.

Per germline, CDR1 SSHAT and CDR2 FNYEAQ (reference sequence). This CDR3 region has 15 residues. Survey-depth immunoSEQ sequencing covered TCR beta CDR3 regions. The method was immunoSEQ multiplex PCR; TCRdb's version includes in-frame clones alone and lacks a portion of them. The profile covers 5,000 to 6,500 clones, with over 60% appearing a single time and around 43% taken by the ten largest. The origin of this receptor is a male donor with HIV. The sample consisted of cultured CD8+ T cells derived from PBMCs. The chain combines TRBV7-7 with TRBJ2-2; possibly TRBD1 or TRBD2 for D (5 bases each). The chain's CDR3 is CASSPLGPRPGELFF. CDR3 DNA sequence: TGTGCTAGCAGCCCCTTGGGACCCCGCCCCGGGGAGCTGTTTTTT.